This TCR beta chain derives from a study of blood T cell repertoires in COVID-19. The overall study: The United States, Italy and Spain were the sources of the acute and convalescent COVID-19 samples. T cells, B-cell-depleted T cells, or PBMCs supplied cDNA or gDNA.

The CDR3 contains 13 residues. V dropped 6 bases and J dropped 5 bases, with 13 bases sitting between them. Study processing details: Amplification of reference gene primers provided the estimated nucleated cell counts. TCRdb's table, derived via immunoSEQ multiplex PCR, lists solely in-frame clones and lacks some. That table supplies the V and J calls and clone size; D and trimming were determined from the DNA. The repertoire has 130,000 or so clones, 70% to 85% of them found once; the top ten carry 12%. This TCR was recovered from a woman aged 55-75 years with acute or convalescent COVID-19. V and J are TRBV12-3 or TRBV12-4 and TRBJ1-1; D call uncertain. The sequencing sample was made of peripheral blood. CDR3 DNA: TGTGCCAGCAGCCGGCCGGGTCATACTGAAGCTTTCTTT. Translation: CASSRPGHTEAFF.